This T cell receptor (beta chain) is from a study of Graves' ophthalmopathy and Graves' hyperthyroidism. As the template, RNA transcripts were used to amplify TCR beta CDR3 regions. Investigators did first-round RT-PCR with HTBI primers, then second-round multiplex PCR. Via MiXCR, TCRdb re-called the multiplex PCR reads, giving one row per CDR3 protein. Of roughly 1.1 million distinct CDR3 sequences listed, 35% to 40% are singletons. Hyperthyroidism in these 18- to 65-year-old patients was newly diagnosed, lasting under 2 months. The CDR3 consists of 13 residues. Germline V gives CDR1 SQVTM, CDR2 ANQGSEA. V was clipped by 4 bases and J by 5 bases; unmatched bases: 5.

This TCR was recovered from an adult man with Graves' hyperthyroidism. The source material was peripheral blood or thyroid tissue (not recorded which). This chain uses TRBV29-1 with TRBJ2-1; TRBD2 matches at 7 bases. CDR3 in DNA: TGCAGCGTTGGGGCTAGCGGAAACAATGAGCAGTTCTTC. The encoded protein is CSVGASGNNEQFF.